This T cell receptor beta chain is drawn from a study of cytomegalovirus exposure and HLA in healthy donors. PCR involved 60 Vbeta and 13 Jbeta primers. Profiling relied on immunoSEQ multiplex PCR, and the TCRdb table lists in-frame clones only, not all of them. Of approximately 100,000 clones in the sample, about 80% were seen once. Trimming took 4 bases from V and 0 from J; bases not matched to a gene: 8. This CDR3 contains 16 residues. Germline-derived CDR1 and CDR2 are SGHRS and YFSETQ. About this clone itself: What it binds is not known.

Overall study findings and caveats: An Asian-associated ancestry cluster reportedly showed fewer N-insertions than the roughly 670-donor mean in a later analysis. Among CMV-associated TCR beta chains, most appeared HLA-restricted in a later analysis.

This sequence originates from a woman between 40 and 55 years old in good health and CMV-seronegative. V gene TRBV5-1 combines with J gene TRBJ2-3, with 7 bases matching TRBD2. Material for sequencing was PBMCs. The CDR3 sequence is CASSGGDYASTDTQYF. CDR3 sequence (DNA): TGCGCCAGCAGCGGGGGGGACTACGCGAGCACAGATACGCAGTATTTT.